The 4 T cell receptor beta chains below come from one sample, sequenced in a study of cytomegalovirus exposure and HLA in healthy donors. This PCR relied on a set of 60 Vbeta primers and 13 Jbeta primers. Produced via immunoSEQ multiplex PCR; TCRdb's table is partial and in-frame only. This repertoire shows under 50,000 clones, 66% found once; its top ten account for less than 20%. Material for sequencing was PBMCs. The receptors come from a man aged 45 to 65 in good health and CMV-seropositive.

This chain uses TRBV5-1 with TRBJ1-1; D is perhaps TRBD1 (6 bases). V gave up 4 bases and J gave up 2 bases, with 15 bases separating them. Germline CDR1 SGHRS, CDR2 YFSETQ. The CDR3 sequence is 15 residues long. The CDR3 DNA is TGCGCCAGCAGCACCTTCCCAGGGGATAACACTGAAGCTTTCTTT. It translates to CASSTFPGDNTEAFF.

This clone has a handful of counts. This sequence joins TRBV4-3 and TRBJ2-7; tentative D call: TRBD1 (6 bases). The CDR3 has 13 amino acids. Germline V CDR1 and CDR2: LGHNA, YSLEER. V dropped 0 bases and J dropped 10 bases, with 13 bases sitting between them. CDR3 sequence reads: CASSQEGWGQQYF. Written as DNA, the CDR3 is TGCGCCAGCAGCCAAGAGGGATGGGGACAACAGTACTTC.

The rearrangement joins TRBV5-4 to TRBJ1-5; 7 nucleotides align to TRBD1. The CDR3 runs to 16 residues. Germline loops: CDR1 SGHNT, CDR2 YYREEE (reference sequence). The trim removed 0 bases at V and 9 bases at J, leaving 12 bases unmatched. The CDR3 loop is CASSLGGDRSTSPQHF. The CDR3 nucleotides are TGTGCCAGCAGCTTGGGGGGGGACAGATCCACATCGCCCCAGCATTTT. Full variable domain (remainder filled in from reference TRBV5-4 and TRBJ1-5): ETGVTQSPTHLIKTRGQQVTLRCSSQSGHNTVSWYQQALGQGPQFIFQYYREEENGRGNFPPRFSGLQFPNYSSELNVNALELDDSALYLCASSLGGDRSTSPQHFGDGTRLSIL.

This clone showed up just once. The V and J genes are TRBV7-2 and TRBJ1-2; 11 bases map to TRBD1. With 5 bases clipped from V and 5 bases from J, the junction kept 7 bases outside the gene matches. Germline V lookup: CDR1 SGHTA, CDR2 FQGNSA. This CDR3 comprises 15 residues. DNA of the CDR3: TGTGCCAGCAGCGCAGGGACAGGGGGTTATTATGGCTACACCTTC. Protein sequence: CASSAGTGGYYGYTF.